Listed here are 4 T cell receptor beta chains from one sample, sequenced in a study of blood T cell repertoires in COVID-19. TCRdb's copy holds only in-frame clones and misses some; the assay was immunoSEQ multiplex PCR. The data hold approximately 100,000 clones, with around 66% observed a single time. The sample consisted of peripheral blood. The source of these receptors is an elderly man with acute or convalescent COVID-19.

The V call is TRBV6-6, the J call TRBJ2-1, with 10 positions matching TRBD2. J was trimmed by 2 bases and V by 5 bases; bases with no gene match: 3. This CDR3 has 15 residues. Per germline, CDR1 MNHNY and CDR2 SVGAGI (reference sequence). The CDR3 spells CASSASGRAYNEQFF. The CDR3 nucleotides are TGTGCCAGCAGTGCCAGCGGGAGGGCCTACAATGAGCAGTTCTTC.

The chain couples TRBV5-6 to TRBJ1-1; no firm D call. The CDR3 has 12 residues. Germline V gene lookup returns CDR1 SGHDT and CDR2 YYEEEE. The ends were cut back, 4 bases at V and 4 bases at J, with 8 bases in the middle. DNA of the CDR3: TGTGCCAGCAGCCGTTTCGGCACTGAAGCTTTCTTT. Its translation is CASSRFGTEAFF.

This clone showed up just a few times. The chain carries TRBV7-2 and TRBJ1-4; the match to TRBD1 covers 10 bases. The CDR3 is made up of 16 amino acids. Germline values: CDR1 SGHTA, CDR2 FQGNSA. Trimming took 0 bases from V and 14 from J; bases not matched to a gene: 12. CDR3 in DNA: TGTGCCAGCAGCTTAGCCGGGACAGGGGCCCCTCGGCGTCTGTTTTTT. It specifies CASSLAGTGAPRRLFF.

This sequence joins TRBV4-1 and TRBJ1-5; a weak D match, TRBD1 (5 bases). The V end lost 4 bases, the J end lost 3 bases, and 13 bases lay between the germline ends. Germline assignment: CDR1 MGHRA and CDR2 YSYEKL. The CDR3 has 15 residues. Written as DNA, the CDR3 is TGCGCCAGCAGCCGAACCGGGGGGAACAATCAGCCCCAGCATTTT. Translated, it gives CASSRTGGNNQPQHF.